These T cell receptor beta chains were read from a single sample in a study of sequential checkpoint blockade in melanoma. Assay: immunoSEQ multiplex PCR; the TCRdb copy retains only in-frame clones and omits some. The sample has tens of thousands of clones, 30% to 40% seen once; the top ten hold about 1.6%. Sequenced here: tumor tissue (inferred from file names), sampled from a patient given nivolumab and ipilimumab in sequence. The receptors were sampled from a human donor with melanoma. Both conserved end residues are part of each CDR3. D genes are given only for firm matches. Not every row has a clone size; where given, it reads once, few, many or a size class.

TRBV5-1	TRBD2	TRBJ2-1	15	.	TGCGCCAGCAGCACTAGCGGGAATGGATACAATGAGCAGTTCTTC	CASSTSGNGYNEQFF
TRBV30	.	TRBJ1-1	13	few	TGTGCCTGGGCCGCATACATGAACACTGAAGCTTTCTTT	CAWAAYMNTEAFF
TRBV15	.	TRBJ2-3	17	.	TGTGCCACCAGCAGAGCCCTCATGGGGGGCCCCACAGATACGCAGTATTTT	CATSRALMGGPTDTQYF
TRBV19	TRBD1	TRBJ2-2	14	.	TGTGCCAGTGGACAGGGGGCGAACACCGGGGAGCTGTTTTTT	CASGQGANTGELFF
TRBV9	TRBD2	TRBJ2-1	15	few	TGTGCCAGCAGCGTCAGCGGGGGGGCCAACAATGAGCAGTTCTTC	CASSVSGGANNEQFF
TRBV18	TRBD1	TRBJ1-2	15	.	TGTGCCAGCTCACGAACTCCGGGACAGCCCTGGGGCTACACCTTC	CASSRTPGQPWGYTF
TRBV11-3	.	TRBJ2-5	14	many	TGTGCCAGCAGCCCCGACTCTAGCTGGGGCACCCAGTACTTC	CASSPDSSWGTQYF
TRBV6-8	.	TRBJ1-2	13	few	TGTGCCAGCAGTTACCGGGACAACTATGGCTACACCTTC	CASSYRDNYGYTF
TRBV12-5	.	TRBJ1-3	15	once	TGTGCCAGCGTCTCCCGGGGGGGTTATGGAAACACCATATATTTT	CASVSRGGYGNTIYF
TRBV2	.	TRBJ2-7	13	few	TGTGCCAGCAGTACCTGGGGGGGCGACGAGCAGTACTTC	CASSTWGGDEQYF
TRBV28	.	TRBJ1-5	17	.	TGTGCCAGCACCACCCCCCCTCAGGGGTGGCAGATTCAGCCCCAGCATTTT	CASTTPPQGWQIQPQHF
TRBV10-2	.	TRBJ1-5	14	.	TGCGCCAGCAGTGAAGACAGTCGCAATCAGCCCCAGCATTTT	CASSEDSRNQPQHF
TRBV19	.	TRBJ1-2	14	.	TGTGCCAGCCTTAGGACCGGGACGGTCTATGGCTACACCTTC	CASLRTGTVYGYTF
TRBV18	.	TRBJ1-2	14	few	TGTGCCAGCTCACCACTGGTCCAGGAGGATGGCTACACCTTC	CASSPLVQEDGYTF
TRBV5-1	.	TRBJ1-1	15	.	TGCGCCAGCAGCTTGGGCTTTGGAGCTACTACTGAAGCTTTCTTT	CASSLGFGATTEAFF
TRBV11-3	TRBD1	TRBJ1-1	14	.	TGTGCCAGCAACCCACAGGGGAAGAACACTGAAGCTTTCTTT	CASNPQGKNTEAFF
TRBV18	.	TRBJ1-5	19	.	TGTGCCAGCTCACCGGCTGGCCTTATGGTATCAGGGAGCAATCAGCCCCAGCATTTT	CASSPAGLMVSGSNQPQHF
TRBV7-4	.	TRBJ2-1	13	.	TGTGCCAGCAAAACGGGGGCATACAATGAGCAGTTCTTC	CASKTGAYNEQFF
TRBV9	.	TRBJ2-5	13	few	TGTGCCAGCAGCGCCAACAATGTGGAGACCCAGTACTTC	CASSANNVETQYF
TRBV6-8	TRBD1	TRBJ1-1	16	.	TGTGCCAGCAGTCCGGACAGGGGCGATCCCAACACTGAAGCTTTCTTT	CASSPDRGDPNTEAFF
TRBV7-1	.	TRBJ2-7	13	few	TGTGCCAGCAGCTTAAAGGGGGGACACGAGCAGTACTTC	CASSLKGGHEQYF
TRBV30	.	TRBJ1-1	15	.	TGTGCCTGGAGTGTCTCGGGACACCTGAACACTGAAGCTTTCTTT	CAWSVSGHLNTEAFF